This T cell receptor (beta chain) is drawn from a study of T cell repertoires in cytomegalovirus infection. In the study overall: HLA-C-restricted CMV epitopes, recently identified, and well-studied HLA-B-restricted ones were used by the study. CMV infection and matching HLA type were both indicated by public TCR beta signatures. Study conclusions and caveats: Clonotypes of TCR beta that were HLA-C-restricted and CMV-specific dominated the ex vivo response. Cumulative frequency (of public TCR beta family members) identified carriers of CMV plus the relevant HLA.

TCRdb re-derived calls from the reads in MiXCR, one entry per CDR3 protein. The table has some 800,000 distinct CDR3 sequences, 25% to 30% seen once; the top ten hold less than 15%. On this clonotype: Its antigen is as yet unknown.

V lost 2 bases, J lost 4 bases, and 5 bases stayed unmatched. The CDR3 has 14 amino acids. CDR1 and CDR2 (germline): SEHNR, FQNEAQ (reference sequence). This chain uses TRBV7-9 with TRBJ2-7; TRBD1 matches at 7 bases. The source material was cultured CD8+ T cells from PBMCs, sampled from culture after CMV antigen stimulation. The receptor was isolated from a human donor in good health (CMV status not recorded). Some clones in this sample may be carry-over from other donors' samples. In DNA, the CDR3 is TGTGCCAGCAGCTTACTGGACAGGCCTTACGAGCAGTACGTC. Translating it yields CASSLLDRPYEQYV.